Listed here are 22 T cell receptor beta chains from one sample, sequenced in a study of blood T cells in healthy people across ages. Sample-barcoded 5' priming and a J-beta primer mix drove a second PCR of about 6 to 12 cycles. In TCRdb, the 5' RACE reads were re-called with MiXCR into one record per CDR3 protein. The sample comprises some 920,000 distinct CDR3 sequences, roughly 47% of which are singletons, and 20% to 25% rests with the top ten. The sample consisted of blood. These receptors came from a woman aged 55 to 70 in good health.

This clonotype appeared a single time. V and J are TRBV6-6 and TRBJ2-7, with 9 positions matching TRBD2. The length of the CDR3 is 14 residues. The J segment lost 4 bases and the V segment lost 7 bases, leaving 8 bases of the junction unmatched. CDR1 is MNHNY and CDR2 is SVGAGI in the germline V gene (reference sequence). CDR3 DNA: TGTGCCAGCATTAGCGGGAGAAGAGCGTACGAGCAGTACTTC. Translation: CASISGRRAYEQYF.

This chain connects TRBV6-2 or TRBV6-3 to TRBJ2-5, with 7 bases identical to TRBD2. From germline, CDR1 is MNHEY and CDR2 SVGEGT. V shed 5 bases, J shed 6 bases, and the junction held 9 bases outside the gene matches. The CDR3 has 14 amino acids. This CDR3 reads CASSPPGLRQTQYF. Written as DNA, the CDR3 is TGTGCCAGCAGTCCCCCGGGACTAAGGCAGACCCAGTACTTC.

The chain uses TRBV24-1 and TRBJ2-3; 11 bases match TRBD2. Germline V gives CDR1 KGHDR, CDR2 SFDVKD. Trimming removed 6 bases from V and 0 bases from J; junction bases left unmatched: 7. The CDR3 has 17 residues. CDR3 sequence reads: CATSRPGLADSTDTQYF. Written as DNA, the CDR3 is TGTGCCACCAGTAGACCGGGACTAGCGGATAGCACAGATACGCAGTATTTT.

The chain combines TRBV20-1 with TRBJ2-1, with 12 bases that match TRBD2. V lost 0 bases and J lost 9; bases outside the gene matches: 9. Germline loops: CDR1 DFQATT, CDR2 SNEGSKA (reference sequence). The CDR3 spans 16 residues. CDR3 sequence reads: CSARDRLAGGPSEQFF. The CDR3, as DNA: TGCAGTGCTAGAGACCGTCTAGCGGGAGGGCCTAGTGAGCAGTTCTTC.

This clonotype has just a few counts. The V and J genes are TRBV5-5 and TRBJ2-3; unclear D gene. Germline V lookup: CDR1 SGHKS, CDR2 YYEKEE (reference sequence). This CDR3 contains 15 residues. V was shortened by 1 base and J by 2 bases, with 11 bases between the two germline ends. In nucleotides, the CDR3 is TGTGCCAGCAGCTTGTACCTTGAGGCCACAGATACGCAGTATTTT. Translation: CASSLYLEATDTQYF.

The chain recombines TRBV5-8 with TRBJ2-6; D gene unclear. Germline CDR1 SGHTS, CDR2 YDEGEE. The CDR3 loop spans 16 amino acids. V was pared by 4 bases and J by 0 bases, with 11 bases between. The CDR3 is CASSQKQSSGANVLTF. In DNA form, the CDR3 reads TGTGCCAGCAGCCAAAAGCAGAGCTCTGGGGCCAACGTCCTGACTTTC.

The J gene is TRBJ2-3, the V gene TRBV7-2; D perhaps matches TRBD1 (5 bases). Per germline, CDR1 SGHTA and CDR2 FQGNSA. V shed 5 bases and J shed 3 bases, with 15 bases lying between them. The CDR3 is made up of 15 amino acids. This CDR3 is CASSGFQGPTDTQYF. CDR3 DNA sequence: TGTGCCAGCAGCGGCTTCCAGGGTCCGACAGATACGCAGTATTTT.

This clonotype was recorded a few times. The chain couples TRBV11-1 to TRBJ2-3; 7 bases align to TRBD2. From germline, CDR1 is SGHAT and CDR2 FQDESV (reference sequence). CDR3 length: 14 amino acids. J lost 1 base, V lost 8 bases, and 6 bases had no gene match. CDR3 residues: CASGREDGTDTQYF. The CDR3 DNA reads as TGTGCCAGCGGGAGGGAAGACGGCACAGATACGCAGTATTTT.

This chain links TRBV12-3 or TRBV12-4 with TRBJ1-6; TRBD1 matches at 7 bases. V lost 8 bases, J lost 7 bases, and 11 bases stayed unmatched. The CDR3 has 15 amino acids. Here the CDR3 DNA reads TGTGCCAGCCAAGATTCCGGGACAGTAAATTCACCCCTCCACTTT. This gives the protein CASQDSGTVNSPLHF.

Only a few counts were recorded for this clonotype. The chain has TRBV10-3 and TRBJ2-7; TRBD2 is a possible D gene (6 bases). The V and J ends lost 11 bases and 3 bases respectively, with 17 bases between them. The CDR3 extends over 13 amino acids. CDR1 and CDR2 (germline): ENHRY, SYGVKD. The CDR3 DNA follows: TGTGCCTCAGAGGAGGGTATTGGCTACGAGCAGTACTTC. Translating it yields CASEEGIGYEQYF.

The genes are TRBV5-1 and TRBJ2-3; 7 bases line up with TRBD2. Per the germline V gene, CDR1 is SGHRS and CDR2 is YFSETQ. This CDR3 spans 15 amino acids. V shed 6 bases, J shed 4 bases, and the junction held 11 bases outside the gene matches. The CDR3, as DNA: TGCGCCAGCACCATAAGCGGGATGGGGGCAGATACGCAGTATTTT. This gives the protein CASTISGMGADTQYF.

V is TRBV4-1 and J is TRBJ2-4; 10 bases are a match to TRBD1. The J call is in doubt because the DNA end fits TRBJ2-7 better. The CDR3 consists of 15 residues. The germline gives CDR1 MGHRA, CDR2 YSYEKL. CDR3 sequence reads: CASSQYGTGEYEQYF. CDR3 coding DNA: TGCGCCAGCAGCCAATATGGGACAGGGGAATACGAGCAGTACTTC.

This sequence joins TRBV30 and TRBJ2-1; no firm D call. With 2 bases removed from V and 0 bases from J, the gap between germline ends came to 11 bases. The CDR3 is 15 residues long. Germline V CDR1 and CDR2: GTSNPN, SVGIG (reference sequence). CDR3 region: CAWSSDQASYNEQFF. As DNA, the CDR3 is TGTGCCTGGAGTTCCGACCAGGCCTCCTACAATGAGCAGTTCTTC.

J is TRBJ2-4 and V is TRBV7-8; 9 bases map to TRBD2. The J call could be wrong; TRBJ2-5 is a better fit for the DNA end. Germline CDR1 reads SGHVS; CDR2 reads FQNEAQ. CDR3 length: 16 residues. The CDR3 spells CASSLWASGTRETQYF. CDR3 in DNA: TGTGCCAGCAGTTTGTGGGCTAGCGGGACGCGAGAGACCCAGTACTTC.

This clonotype was recorded only once. The rearrangement uses TRBV29-1 and TRBJ2-7; the D is unclear. The CDR3 covers 14 residues. Germline CDR1 is SQVTM and CDR2 is ANQGSEA. V was shortened by 4 bases and J by 3 bases, with 16 bases between the two germline ends. The CDR3 here is CSVVLDPVDYEQYF. CDR3 nucleotides: TGCAGCGTTGTCTTGGACCCAGTTGACTACGAGCAGTACTTC.

This chain links TRBV6-6 with TRBJ1-2; TRBD1 aligns across 7 bases. V lost 2 bases and J lost 5; bases outside the gene matches: 5. This CDR3 is built from 14 residues. CDR1 is MNHNY and CDR2 is SVGAGI in the germline V gene (reference sequence). CDR3 nucleotide sequence: TGTGCCAGCAGTTACGAGACAGGGCTTTATGGCTACACCTTC. It yields the protein CASSYETGLYGYTF.

The rearrangement uses TRBV10-1 and TRBJ2-3; 13 positions match TRBD2. The V gene's germline CDR1 is WNHNN and CDR2 SYGVQD (reference sequence). V was pared by 1 base and J by 6 bases, with 7 bases of the junction left unmatched. This CDR3 has 17 residues. For the CDR3, the DNA is TGCGCCAGCAGTGAGTGGACTAGCGGGAGAAGGAGGGATACGCAGTATTTT. Its protein product is CASSEWTSGRRRDTQYF.

This chain links TRBV6-5 with TRBJ2-1; no definite D call. This CDR3 has 15 residues. The germline CDR1 and CDR2 sequences are MNHEY and SVGAGI. V lost 6 bases and J 0 bases, leaving 12 bases between the germline ends. DNA for the CDR3: TGTGCCAGCAGAATACAGCTAAGCTCCTACAATGAGCAGTTCTTC. Its translation: CASRIQLSSYNEQFF.

The J gene is TRBJ2-5, the V gene TRBV7-8; possibly TRBD1 or TRBD2 for D (5 bases each). V lost 0 bases and J 11 bases, leaving 19 bases between the germline ends. CDR3 length: 15 amino acids. Germline V gives CDR1 SGHVS, CDR2 FQNEAQ. Written as DNA, the CDR3 is TGTGCCAGCAGCTTAGCTCGGGGCCGGGCCAATGGGCAGTACTTC. The encoded protein is CASSLARGRANGQYF. Combining the CDR3 with reference TRBV7-8 and TRBJ2-5 gives the whole variable domain GAGVSQSPRYKVAKRGQDVALRCDPISGHVSLFWYQQALGQGPEFLTYFQNEAQLDKSGLPSDRFFAERPEGSVSTLKIQRTQQEDSAVYLCASSLARGRANGQYFGPGTRLLVL.

This clonotype was picked up a small number of times. The chain carries TRBV6-1 and TRBJ2-3; 7 nucleotides agree with TRBD2. This CDR3 contains 15 residues. V lost 4 bases, J lost 2 bases, and 6 bases stayed unmatched. CDR1 and CDR2 from the germline V gene are MNHNS and SASEGT. In nucleotides, the CDR3 is TGTGCCAGCAGTGTCCGGGACTATCCCACAGATACGCAGTATTTT. It translates to CASSVRDYPTDTQYF.

This clonotype was picked up a small number of times. This sequence joins TRBV4-3 and TRBJ2-3; D assignment may be TRBD1 or TRBD2 (6 bases each). V lost 1 base and J 5 bases, leaving 19 bases between the germline ends. The germline CDR1 and CDR2 sequences are LGHNA and YSLEER. This CDR3 is 17 amino acids long. CDR3 protein: CASSQVGWKKGGDTQYF. The DNA of the CDR3 is TGCGCCAGCAGCCAAGTGGGGTGGAAGAAGGGGGGAGATACGCAGTATTTT.

This rearrangement joins TRBV27 to TRBJ1-6; D gene uncertain. Germline V gene sequence: CDR1 MNHEY, CDR2 SMNVEV (reference sequence). This CDR3 has 15 residues. Trimming shortened V by 5 bases and J by 9 bases, and 17 bases separated the two germline ends. This chain's CDR3 is CASSPHQLVGSPLHF. The CDR3 DNA reads TGTGCCAGCAGTCCGCACCAACTTGTCGGTTCACCCCTCCACTTT.